The 4 T cell receptor beta chains reported below all come from one sample, sequenced in a study of regulatory T cells in long-lasting Graves disease. In building TCR beta libraries, iRepertoire HTBI primers were used together with Arm-PCR of CDR3 regions. TCRdb redid the calling of the multiplex PCR reads with MiXCR, one entry per CDR3 protein. The sample holds 700,000 or so distinct CDR3 sequences, around 30% seen once. Time point noted: persistent/refractory GD, antithyroid drugs over 5 years with positive TRAb. PBMC-derived RNA was used for the TCR library. Source: peripheral blood mononuclear cells (PBMCs), taken when the disease was refractory, from a patient treated with antithyroid drugs. The receptors come from a female donor with Graves disease.

In this sample, this clonotype turned up many times. The V gene is TRBV11-2, the J gene TRBJ2-7; 9 bases match TRBD1. V trimming: 1 base; J trimming: 3 bases; junction bases outside the gene matches: 4. Germline assignment: CDR1 SGHAT and CDR2 FQNNGV. CDR3 length: 15 residues. CDR3 region: CASSLGMGQGYEQYF. As DNA, the CDR3 is TGTGCCAGCAGCTTAGGGATGGGACAGGGCTACGAGCAGTACTTC.

V and J are TRBV5-1 and TRBJ1-4; D not resolved. There are 14 residues in the CDR3. The ends were cut back, 0 bases at V and 7 bases at J, with 10 bases in the middle. From germline, CDR1 is SGHRS and CDR2 YFSETQ. As DNA, the CDR3 is TGCGCCAGCAGCTTGGACAACAAGGCTGAAAAACTGTTTTTT. Its protein product is CASSLDNKAEKLFF.

The chain recombines TRBV20-1 with TRBJ2-5; D is perhaps TRBD1 or TRBD2 (5 bases each). The V gene lost 7 bases and the J gene lost 4 bases, with 19 bases spanning the gap. The CDR3 sequence is 14 residues long. Germline CDR1 and CDR2: DFQATT and SNEGSKA (reference sequence). Here the CDR3 DNA reads TGCAGTGTAGGGCAGGTTCGGGGACCAGAGACCCAGTACTTC. Translated: CSVGQVRGPETQYF.

This clonotype was recorded many times. This chain joins TRBV12-3 or TRBV12-4 and TRBJ2-7; D is uncertain. The CDR3 has 13 residues. V gave up 5 bases and J gave up 0 bases, with 8 bases separating them. The CDR3 region has the DNA TGTGCCAGCAGTCCCAGAGGCTCCTACGAGCAGTACTTC. It specifies CASSPRGSYEQYF.